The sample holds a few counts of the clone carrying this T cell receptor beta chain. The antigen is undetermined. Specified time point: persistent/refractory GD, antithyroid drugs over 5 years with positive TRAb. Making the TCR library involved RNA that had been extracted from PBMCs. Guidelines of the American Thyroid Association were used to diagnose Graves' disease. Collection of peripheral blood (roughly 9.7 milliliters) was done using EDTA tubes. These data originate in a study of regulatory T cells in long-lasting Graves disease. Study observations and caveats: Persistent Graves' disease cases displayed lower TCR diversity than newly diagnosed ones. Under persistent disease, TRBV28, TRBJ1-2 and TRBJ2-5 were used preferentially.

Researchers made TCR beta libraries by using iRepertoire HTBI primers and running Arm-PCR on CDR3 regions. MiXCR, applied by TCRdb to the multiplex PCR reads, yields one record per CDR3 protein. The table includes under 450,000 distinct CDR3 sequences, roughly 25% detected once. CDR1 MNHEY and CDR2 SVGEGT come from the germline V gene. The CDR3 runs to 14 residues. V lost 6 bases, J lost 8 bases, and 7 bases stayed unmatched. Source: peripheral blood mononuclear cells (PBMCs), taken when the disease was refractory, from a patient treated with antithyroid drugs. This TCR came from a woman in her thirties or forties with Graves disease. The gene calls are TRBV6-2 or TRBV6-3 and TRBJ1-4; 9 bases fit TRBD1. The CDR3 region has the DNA TGTGCCAGCAGGCAGGGACAGGGAGAAGAAAAACTGTTTTTT. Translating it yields CASRQGQGEEKLFF.